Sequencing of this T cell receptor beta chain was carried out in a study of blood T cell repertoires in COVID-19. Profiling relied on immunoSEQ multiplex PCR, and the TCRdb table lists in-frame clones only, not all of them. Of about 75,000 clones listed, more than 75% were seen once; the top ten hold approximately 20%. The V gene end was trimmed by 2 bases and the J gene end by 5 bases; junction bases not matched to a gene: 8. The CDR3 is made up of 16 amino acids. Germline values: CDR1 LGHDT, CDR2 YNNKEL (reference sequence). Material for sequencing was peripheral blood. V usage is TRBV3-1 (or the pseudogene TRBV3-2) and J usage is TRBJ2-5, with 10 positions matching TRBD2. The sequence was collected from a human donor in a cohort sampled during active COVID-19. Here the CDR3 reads CASSQNLAGAEETQYF. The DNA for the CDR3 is TGTGCCAGCAGCCAAAACCTAGCGGGAGCGGAGGAGACCCAGTACTTC.